This is a list of T cell receptor beta chains from one sample in a study of cytomegalovirus exposure and HLA in healthy donors. Measured with immunoSEQ multiplex PCR; TCRdb has only the in-frame clones, and not every one. The profile covers approximately 130,000 clones, with 70% to 90% appearing a single time and 1.5% to 2% taken by the ten largest. Sample: PBMCs. These receptor sequences come from a boy younger than 18 in good health and CMV-seronegative. The conserved cysteine and the conserved F or W are not part of the CDR3 here.

V gene	J gene	CDR3 protein
TRBV4-3	TRBJ2-3	ASSQESSRGDSTDTQY
TRBV11-2	TRBJ2-7	ASSPRGRGYEQY
TRBV9	TRBJ2-3	ASSARRTGSQDTQY
TRBV30	TRBJ2-7	AWTEAYEQY
TRBV15	TRBJ2-1	ATSTRTSGILF
TRBV5-1	TRBJ1-3	ASSLAGMGNTIY
TRBV2	TRBJ1-2	ASSEYPQGYGYT
TRBV6-6	TRBJ2-7	ASSYSQTYEQY
TRBV9	TRBJ1-1	ASSVGHHGAGGTEAF
TRBV4-2	TRBJ1-2	ASSQQGGYP
TRBV4-2	TRBJ2-1	ASSQRTSGRALYNEQF
TRBV18	TRBJ1-4	ASSPFTGNEKLF